One sample yielded the 26 T cell receptor beta chains listed below, sequenced in a study of shared clonotypes between healthy human individuals. Only in-frame clones appear in the TCRdb table, and some are missing; sequencing was by immunoSEQ multiplex PCR. The sample lists about 600,000 clones, more than 95% occurring once. Sample: naive CD4+ T cells sorted from blood. As to subset: CD45RA+ positively selected. Receptors were obtained from a woman in her twenties or thirties in good health.

The chain carries TRBV4-1 and TRBJ1-4, with D unclear. Trimming shortened V by 4 bases and J by 4 bases, and 10 bases separated the two germline ends. CDR3 length equals 14 residues. Germline V gene data show CDR1 as MGHRA and CDR2 as YSYEKL. The CDR3 protein is CASSPGRGNEKLFF. For the CDR3, the DNA is TGCGCCAGCAGCCCCGGACGTGGTAATGAAAAACTGTTTTTT.

The chain couples TRBV5-1 to TRBJ2-7; unclear D gene. Trimming left V 0 bases short and J 2 bases short, with 9 bases between. Germline CDR1 reads SGHRS; CDR2 reads YFSETQ. CDR3 length equals 14 residues. The CDR3 sequence is CASSLGSAAYEQYF. CDR3 DNA sequence: TGCGCCAGCAGCTTGGGCTCAGCAGCCTACGAGCAGTACTTC.

The CDR3 DNA sequence: TGTGCCAGCAGGATCGGACTAGCGGGAGTCTACGAGCAGTACTTC. It encodes CASRIGLAGVYEQYF. J is TRBJ2-7 and V is TRBV27; 13 nucleotides agree with TRBD2. This CDR3 has 15 residues. Looked up from germline, CDR1 is MNHEY and CDR2 is SMNVEV (reference sequence). The junction had 5 bases not matched to a gene; V was cut back by 6 bases and J by 3 bases.

The chain couples TRBV11-2 to TRBJ2-7; 9 positions agree with TRBD1. V was clipped by 4 bases and J by 3 bases; unmatched bases: 13. The germline CDR1 and CDR2 sequences are SGHAT and FQNNGV. There are 17 residues in the CDR3. CDR3 region: CASSYHTGTGSFYEQYF. In nucleotides, the CDR3 is TGTGCCAGCAGCTATCACACCGGGACAGGGTCGTTCTACGAGCAGTACTTC.

The CDR3 is CASSVVQFTDTQYF. For the CDR3, the DNA is TGTGCCAGCAGCGTAGTCCAGTTCACAGATACGCAGTATTTT. The chain combines TRBV9 with TRBJ2-3; D is uncertain. With 0 bases removed from V and 2 bases from J, the gap between germline ends came to 7 bases. This CDR3 contains 14 residues. From germline, CDR1 is SGDLS and CDR2 YYNGEE.

The V call is TRBV19, the J call TRBJ2-3; 8 bases are shared with TRBD1. This CDR3 is built from 17 residues. Germline CDR1 and CDR2: LNHDA and SQIVND (reference sequence). V was clipped by 4 bases and J by 1 base; unmatched bases: 10. The CDR3 loop is CASSTRDRLLRTDTQYF. CDR3 DNA sequence: TGTGCCAGTAGTACCCGGGACAGGCTTCTACGCACAGATACGCAGTATTTT.

This clone was detected only once. The genes are TRBV28 and TRBJ1-1; 7 bases match TRBD1. The CDR3 totals 13 residues. Germline assignment: CDR1 MDHEN and CDR2 SYDVKM. V gave up 6 bases and J gave up 7 bases; unmatched junction bases: 8. DNA for the CDR3: TGTGCCAGCAGGTTGGGACAGTTCGGTGAAGCTTTCTTT. It encodes CASRLGQFGEAFF.

The chain uses TRBV2 and TRBJ2-4, with D perhaps TRBD2 (6 bases). Germline CDR1 SNHLY, CDR2 FYNNEI. With 3 bases removed from V and 7 bases from J, the gap between germline ends came to 25 bases. This CDR3 region has 18 residues. The CDR3 nucleotides are TGTGCCAGCAGTGACCTAAGGGACCCCACCCGGGACTCCAACATTCAGTACTTC. Translated, it gives CASSDLRDPTRDSNIQYF.

The V call is TRBV7-9, the J call TRBJ1-2; D call uncertain. Germline loops: CDR1 SEHNR, CDR2 FQNEAQ (reference sequence). The CDR3 consists of 15 residues. Trimming removed 2 bases from V and 1 base from J, with 11 bases in between. The CDR3 bases are TGTGCCAGCAGCTTATTCCTGAGTCTTAACTATGGCTACACCTTC. It codes for CASSLFLSLNYGYTF.

The chain employs TRBV6-5 and TRBJ1-2; tentative D call: TRBD1 (5 bases). Trimming removed 5 bases at V and 7 bases at J, with 20 bases between. Germline V gene lookup returns CDR1 MNHEY and CDR2 SVGAGI. The CDR3 covers 15 residues. CDR3: CASSLGDPGLGGYTF. Written as DNA, the CDR3 is TGTGCCAGCAGTCTTGGGGACCCGGGGTTAGGTGGCTACACCTTC.

The chain uses TRBV5-1 and TRBJ2-6, with 12 bases aligning to TRBD2. The length of the CDR3 is 20 residues. Germline CDR1 SGHRS, CDR2 YFSETQ. Losses at the gene ends were 4 bases for V and 0 bases for J; bases not matched to a gene: 11. The CDR3 bases are TGCGCCAGCAGCCACGAACTAGCGGGAGGCCGATTCTCTGGGGCCAACGTCCTGACTTTC. This encodes CASSHELAGGRFSGANVLTF.

The genes are TRBV2 and TRBJ1-2; tentatively, D is TRBD1 (5 bases). Germline CDR1 SNHLY, CDR2 FYNNEI. The V end was cut by 3 bases, the J end by 4 bases, with 6 bases between. The CDR3 sequence is 12 residues long. For the CDR3, the DNA is TGTGCCAGCAGTGATGGGGGCTATGGCTACACCTTC. This encodes CASSDGGYGYTF. Full variable domain (outside the CDR3, taken from reference TRBV2 and TRBJ1-2): EPEVTQTPSHQVTQMGQEVILRCVPISNHLYFYWYRQILGQKVEFLVSFYNNEISEKSEIFDDQFSVERPDGSNFTLKIRSTKLEDSAMYFCASSDGGYGYTFGSGTRLTVV.

The chain recombines TRBV29-1 with TRBJ2-3; D is perhaps TRBD2 (6 bases). Between the trimmed V and J ends, which lost 5 bases and 4 bases, there was a span of 13 bases. The CDR3 has 13 residues. Germline-derived CDR1 and CDR2 are SQVTM and ANQGSEA. The CDR3 DNA sequence: TGCAGCGTTCGCGTGGGAGGCGCAGATACGCAGTATTTT. This encodes CSVRVGGADTQYF.

The chain links TRBV19 to TRBJ1-5; D not resolved. The CDR3 has 14 residues. The germline CDR1 and CDR2 sequences are LNHDA and SQIVND (reference sequence). The germline V and J ends were trimmed by 5 bases and 0 bases, with 8 bases remaining between them. The CDR3: CASSPQISNQPQHF. The DNA for the CDR3 is TGTGCCAGTAGTCCTCAGATTAGCAATCAGCCCCAGCATTTT.

V usage is TRBV28 and J usage is TRBJ1-6; no reliable D call. V was clipped by 3 bases and J by 10 bases, with 10 bases between them. The CDR3 loop spans 13 amino acids. CDR1 MDHEN and CDR2 SYDVKM come from the germline V gene. Here the CDR3 DNA reads TGTGCCAGCAGTTTTCCCAGGCACTCACCCCTCCACTTT. Its protein is CASSFPRHSPLHF. Variable domain in full (rest from reference TRBV28 and TRBJ1-6): DVKVTQSSRYLVKRTGEKVFLECVQDMDHENMFWYRQDPGLGLRLIYFSYDVKMKEKGDIPEGYSVSREKKERFSLILESASTNQTSMYLCASSFPRHSPLHFGNGTRLTVT.

The V gene is TRBV28, the J gene TRBJ1-5, with D possibly TRBD1 on 6 matching bases. The length of the CDR3 is 16 residues. Germline V lookup: CDR1 MDHEN, CDR2 SYDVKM. The ends were cut back, 6 bases at V and 7 bases at J, with 22 bases in the middle. The DNA for the CDR3 is TGTGCCAGCAGACTCCGCCGCTCGCCGGGGGGCCAGCCCCAGCATTTT. Its translation: CASRLRRSPGGQPQHF.

The J gene is TRBJ1-4, the V gene TRBV7-2; 7 bases are a match to TRBD1. The CDR3 is made up of 15 amino acids. V was pared by 5 bases and J by 7 bases, with 10 bases of the junction left unmatched. Per the germline V gene, CDR1 is SGHTA and CDR2 is FQGNSA. In nucleotides, the CDR3 is TGTGCCAGCAGCCCTGGGAGAGGGGGCGGTGAAAAACTGTTTTTT. The encoded protein is CASSPGRGGGEKLFF.

The count of this clone is one. The CDR3 loop is CAWRWGYSGRGETQYF. CDR3 sequence (DNA): TGTGCCTGGAGATGGGGGTATAGCGGGAGGGGAGAGACCCAGTACTTC. The chain uses TRBV30 and TRBJ2-5, with 11 nucleotides matching TRBD2. With V trimmed by 3 bases and J by 4 bases, 10 bases remained unmatched. Germline V gives CDR1 GTSNPN, CDR2 SVGIG (reference sequence). This CDR3 has 16 amino acids. The full variable domain, completed using reference TRBV30 and TRBJ2-5, is SQTIHQWPATLVQPVGSPLSLECTVEGTSNPNLYWYRQAAGRGLQLLFYSVGIGQISSEVPQNLSASRPQDRQFILSSKKLLLSDSGFYLCAWRWGYSGRGETQYFGPGTRLLVL.

The chain employs TRBV6-7 and TRBJ2-3; 10 bases map to TRBD1. TRBV6-7 is an open reading frame whose function is uncertain. Losses at the gene ends were 10 bases for V and 1 base for J; bases not matched to a gene: 5. CDR3 length: 14 amino acids. The CDR3 region is CANAGTGGTDTQYF. CDR3 nucleotides: TGTGCCAATGCCGGGACAGGGGGCACAGATACGCAGTATTTT.

This clone was seen only once. V and J are TRBV5-1 and TRBJ2-7; TRBD2 agrees at 12 bases. This CDR3 spans 16 amino acids. Losses at the gene ends were 7 bases for V and 4 bases for J; bases not matched to a gene: 12. The germline V gene has CDR1 SGHRS and CDR2 YFSETQ. Here the CDR3 DNA reads TGCGCCAGCCGCCCCTCGGCGACTAGCGGGAGTTACGAGCAGTACTTC. Its translation: CASRPSATSGSYEQYF.

This chain joins TRBV27 and TRBJ1-1; 7 bases are shared with TRBD1. After removal of 8 bases from V and 5 bases from J, the junction contained 14 bases not matched to a gene. The CDR3 extends over 15 amino acids. The V gene's germline CDR1 is MNHEY and CDR2 SMNVEV (reference sequence). CDR3 residues: CASLSYQGGLTEAFF. CDR3 bases: TGTGCCAGCTTGTCGTACCAAGGGGGCTTGACTGAAGCTTTCTTT.

The chain is built from TRBV29-1 and TRBJ2-1, with 8 bases fitting TRBD2. V shed 7 bases, J shed 2 bases, and the junction held 7 bases outside the gene matches. The V gene's germline CDR1 is SQVTM and CDR2 ANQGSEA. This CDR3 region has 14 residues. CDR3 coding DNA: TGCAGCGCTTTAAGCGGGAGCCCCTACAATGAGCAGTTCTTC. Its translation is CSALSGSPYNEQFF.

The rearrangement joins TRBV5-4 to TRBJ2-5, with no clear D. The DNA end lines up better with TRBJ2-7; the J call may be wrong. This CDR3 has 13 amino acids. Germline CDR1 SGHNT, CDR2 YYREEE (reference sequence). CDR3 sequence: CASSTGPTYEQYF. In nucleotides, the CDR3 is TGTGCCAGCAGCACCGGGCCTACCTACGAGCAGTACTTC.

DNA for the CDR3: TGTGCCATCAAGGGCACTAGCGGGAACACCGGGGAGCTGTTTTTT. Protein sequence: CAIKGTSGNTGELFF. This chain links TRBV10-3 with TRBJ2-2; 8 bases line up with TRBD2. The germline CDR1 and CDR2 sequences are ENHRY and SYGVKD. Trimming at V came to 7 bases and at J to 1 base, leaving 5 bases not matched to a gene. CDR3 length: 15 amino acids.

The chain carries TRBV9 and TRBJ1-1, with D hard to call. V was cut by 9 bases and J by 0 bases, with 9 bases left in between. Germline V lookup: CDR1 SGDLS, CDR2 YYNGEE. The CDR3 sequence is 12 residues long. CDR3 sequence (DNA): TGTGCCACACAAAGGGTGAACACTGAAGCTTTCTTT. The encoded protein is CATQRVNTEAFF.

This sequence joins TRBV6-1 and TRBJ1-5, with D possibly TRBD1 on 6 matching bases. The germline gives CDR1 MNHNS, CDR2 SASEGT. Trimming removed 3 bases from V and 4 bases from J, with 13 bases in between. The length of the CDR3 is 15 residues. The CDR3 DNA is TGTGCCAGCAGTGAGAGGCAGGGGATTAATCAGCCCCAGCATTTT. Amino acids: CASSERQGINQPQHF.